What follows are 5 T cell receptor beta chains derived from one specimen sequenced in a study of T cell responses to AZD1222 COVID-19 vaccine. Sequenced by immunoSEQ multiplex PCR; TCRdb stores in-frame clones only, minus some. The repertoire holds some 150,000 clones, with just over 90% as singletons. The material was peripheral blood, obtained on day 0 of AZD1222 vaccination. Every receptor here comes from an adult in good health.

The chain has TRBV18 and TRBJ1-5; 7 nucleotides line up with TRBD1. The germline CDR1 and CDR2 sequences are KGHSH and LQKENI. This CDR3 is 14 amino acids long. Trimming cost V 5 bases and J 3 bases; bases outside gene matches: 4. The CDR3 reads CASSSTGANQPQHF. The CDR3 DNA reads as TGTGCCAGCTCAAGTACAGGGGCCAATCAGCCCCAGCATTTT. Full variable domain (remainder filled in from reference TRBV18 and TRBJ1-5): NAGVMQNPRHLVRRRGQEARLRCSPMKGHSHVYWYRQLPEEGLKFMVYLQKENIIDESGMPKERFSAEFPKEGPSILRIQQVVRGDSAAYFCASSSTGANQPQHFGDGTRLSIL.

This sequence joins TRBV5-1 and TRBJ2-3, with 9 bases that match TRBD1. This CDR3 region has 15 residues. The V gene end was trimmed by 3 bases and the J gene end by 5 bases; junction bases not matched to a gene: 7. Germline CDR1 SGHRS, CDR2 YFSETQ. The chain's CDR3 is CASSWGTGSEDTQYF. The CDR3 DNA follows: TGCGCCAGCAGCTGGGGGACAGGGTCTGAAGATACGCAGTATTTT.

The chain couples TRBV6-5 to TRBJ2-5; no reliable D call. This CDR3 spans 14 amino acids. The germline V gene has CDR1 MNHEY and CDR2 SVGAGI. The V end lost 8 bases, the J end lost 1 base, and 14 bases lay between the germline ends. CDR3 protein: CASSSGVAQETQYF. CDR3 DNA: TGTGCCAGCTCATCAGGAGTAGCCCAAGAGACCCAGTACTTC.

This sequence joins TRBV5-5 and TRBJ2-7; TRBD1 aligns across 7 bases. V lost 5 bases, J lost 5 bases, and 7 bases stayed unmatched. The CDR3 is made up of 13 amino acids. Germline V gene sequence: CDR1 SGHKS, CDR2 YYEKEE (reference sequence). DNA of the CDR3: TGTGCCAGCAGGAGAATGGACAGGAACGAGCAGTACTTC. Protein: CASRRMDRNEQYF.

The chain uses TRBV2 and TRBJ1-2, with TRBD1 as a possible D gene (6 bases). Trimming took 6 bases from V and 8 from J, leaving 10 bases between them. This CDR3 comprises 11 residues. Germline V gene sequence: CDR1 SNHLY, CDR2 FYNNEI. The CDR3 spells CASRPDRGYTF. CDR3 coding DNA: TGTGCCAGCAGACCCGACAGGGGCTACACCTTC.